This TCR beta chain emerged from a study of blood T cell repertoires in COVID-19. On the study more broadly: Donors in the United States, Italy and Spain gave samples during acute or convalescent COVID-19. Sample material is recorded as cDNA or gDNA derived from T cells, B-cell-depleted T cells, or PBMCs.

Sequencing used immunoSEQ multiplex PCR; TCRdb keeps in-frame clones, though not all of them. This repertoire shows about 280,000 clones, about 83% found once; its top ten account for 8.5% to 9.5%. Looked up from germline, CDR1 is LNHNV and CDR2 is YYDKDF (reference sequence). The V gene end was trimmed by 6 bases and the J gene end by 7 bases; junction bases not matched to a gene: 8. This CDR3 is 14 amino acids long. The receptor was isolated from a woman aged 45-60 years who had recovered from COVID-19. This chain uses TRBV15 with TRBJ1-4; 7 bases line up with TRBD1. The specimen sequenced was peripheral blood. The CDR3 is CATSTGAVAEKLFF. The CDR3 region has the DNA TGTGCCACCAGTACAGGGGCCGTGGCTGAAAAACTGTTTTTT. The full variable domain, with the rest looked up from reference TRBV15 and TRBJ1-4, is DAMVIQNPRYQVTQFGKPVTLSCSQTLNHNVMYWYQQKSSQAPKLLFHYYDKDFNNEADTPDNFQSRRPNTSFCFLDIRSPGLGDTAMYLCATSTGAVAEKLFFGSGTQLSVL.